This entry lists 10 T cell receptor beta chains sequenced from one sample in a study of beta chain features in type 1 diabetes. Expressed TCRB transcripts were sequenced because the isolated RNA had all been reverse transcribed beforehand. Repertoires were generated with immunoSEQ multiplex PCR, while TCRdb's copy carries only in-frame clones and drops some. The table shows 350,000 to 450,000 clones, with roughly 16% occurring only once. Sequenced input: naive CD4+ T cells from blood. These receptors all stem from a woman aged 18-30 years in good health.

This clone has more than one count but fewer than ten. This same CDR3 is encoded by further DNA sequences in the sample. V usage is TRBV28 and J usage is TRBJ2-7, with 8 bases identical to TRBD2. This CDR3 has 13 residues. With 4 bases clipped from V and 3 bases from J, the junction kept 2 bases outside the gene matches. Germline lookup yields CDR1 MDHEN and CDR2 SYDVKM. This CDR3 is CASSSGGGYEQYF. Here the CDR3 DNA reads TGTGCCAGCAGTTCGGGAGGGGGCTACGAGCAGTACTTC.

The chain joins TRBV15 to TRBJ2-7; 7 bases align to TRBD1. There are 15 residues in the CDR3. CDR1 LNHNV and CDR2 YYDKDF come from the germline V gene (reference sequence). With V trimmed by 2 bases and J by 1 base, 5 bases remained unmatched. For the CDR3, the DNA is TGTGCCACCAGCAGAAGGGGGCGCGGGTCCTACGAGCAGTACTTC. Its protein is CATSRRGRGSYEQYF.

This chain connects TRBV7-9 to TRBJ2-1, with 10 bases lining up with TRBD1. Germline CDR1 reads SEHNR; CDR2 reads FQNEAQ (reference sequence). The CDR3 sequence is 15 residues long. The ends lost 0 bases at V and 4 bases at J; junction bases unmatched: 0. CDR3 region: CASSLAGQGYNEQFF. The CDR3 region has the DNA TGTGCCAGCAGCTTAGCGGGACAGGGGTACAATGAGCAGTTCTTC.

This clone was counted between two and nine times. This chain uses TRBV7-8 with TRBJ2-1; 12 nucleotides align to TRBD1. Germline trimming cut 4 bases from V and 9 bases from J; bases unmatched to any gene: 10. This CDR3 is 16 amino acids long. CDR1 SGHVS and CDR2 FQNEAQ come from the germline V gene. The CDR3 protein is CASSSGPGQGASEQFF. Written as DNA, the CDR3 is TGTGCCAGCAGCTCGGGACCGGGACAGGGGGCGTCTGAGCAGTTCTTC. The full variable domain, completed using reference TRBV7-8 and TRBJ2-1, is GAGVSQSPRYKVAKRGQDVALRCDPISGHVSLFWYQQALGQGPEFLTYFQNEAQLDKSGLPSDRFFAERPEGSVSTLKIQRTQQEDSAVYLCASSSGPGQGASEQFFGPGTRLTVL.

The chain carries TRBV4-2 and TRBJ1-2; 8 bases are shared with TRBD1. The CDR3 sequence is 16 residues long. Germline lookup yields CDR1 LGHNA and CDR2 YNFKEQ. The V segment lost 4 bases and the J segment 4 bases; nucleotides outside the gene matches: 11. Written as DNA, the CDR3 is TGTGCCAGCAGCCCAACCCCGACAGGGGCTCTCTATGGCTACACCTTC. Its translation is CASSPTPTGALYGYTF.

This clone was seen a few times. Relative to the germline gene, one junction end is altered; a read error may explain this. V gene TRBV28 combines with J gene TRBJ1-2, with D uncertain. The germline V gene encodes CDR1 MDHEN and CDR2 SYDVKM. The CDR3 consists of 12 residues. CDR3 sequence: CASSATLLRFVF. The CDR3 region has the DNA TGTGCCAGCAGTGCCACCTTACTACGCTTCGTCTTC.

This clone has only a few counts. The chain links TRBV9 to TRBJ2-5; no firm D call. This CDR3 region has 15 residues. Trimming left V 4 bases short and J 1 base short, with 14 bases between. Germline loops: CDR1 SGDLS, CDR2 YYNGEE. The CDR3 DNA follows: TGTGCCAGCAGCCCAAGCCCAGCGCCCCAAGAGACCCAGTACTTC. This translates into CASSPSPAPQETQYF.

This clone has a handful of counts. The genes are TRBV7-2 and TRBJ2-1; TRBD2 aligns across 11 bases. The CDR3 has 18 amino acids. The V and J ends lost 5 bases and 7 bases, in that order; junction bases with no gene match: 16. Germline CDR1 and CDR2: SGHTA and FQGNSA. In DNA, the CDR3 is TGTGCCAGCAGCCCGACCTCCTGGAGGGCTAGCGGGAGGAATGAGCAGTTCTTC. Amino acids: CASSPTSWRASGRNEQFF.

This clone turned up a few times. V gene TRBV4-1 combines with J gene TRBJ2-1; D is ambiguous. This CDR3 is built from 12 residues. The germline V gene encodes CDR1 MGHRA and CDR2 YSYEKL. Trimming removed 0 bases from V and 12 bases from J, with 9 bases in between. The CDR3 sequence is CASSQDRLWQFF. Written as DNA, the CDR3 is TGCGCCAGCAGCCAAGATCGCCTATGGCAGTTCTTC.

This clone has a handful of counts. The chain is built from TRBV5-4 and TRBJ2-5; weak D call: TRBD2 (6 bases). Germline V CDR1 and CDR2: SGHNT, YYREEE (reference sequence). The CDR3 has 14 amino acids. Trimming left V 0 bases short and J 4 bases short, with 10 bases between. CDR3 residues: CASSLVGSGETQYF. CDR3 bases: TGTGCCAGCAGCTTGGTCGGTAGCGGAGAGACCCAGTACTTC.